Shown below are 3 T cell receptor beta chains from a single sample sequenced in a study of blood T cell repertoires in COVID-19. Assay: immunoSEQ multiplex PCR; the TCRdb copy retains only in-frame clones and omits some. Here the sample spans around 200,000 clones, under 90% being singletons. Sample: peripheral blood. These receptors were collected from a person between 70 and 80 years old with COVID-19, enrolled during active disease.

V is TRBV28 and J is TRBJ1-2, with D possibly matching TRBD1 (5 bases). Germline loops: CDR1 MDHEN, CDR2 SYDVKM. The V and J ends lost 6 bases and 7 bases respectively, with 15 bases between them. This CDR3 spans 13 amino acids. The CDR3 DNA sequence: TGTGCCAGCAGACTGGCGGGGACTAGTGGCTACACCTTC. Translation: CASRLAGTSGYTF.

V is TRBV6-2 or TRBV6-3 and J is TRBJ2-5, with TRBD2 matching 8 bases. The CDR3 is made up of 16 amino acids. Germline V gene lookup returns CDR1 MNHEY and CDR2 SVGEGT. Trimming removed 6 bases from V and 5 bases from J; junction bases left unmatched: 14. For the CDR3, the DNA is TGTGCCAGCAGCAACCGAATAGCGGGGATCGGCGAGACCCAGTACTTC. Its protein is CASSNRIAGIGETQYF.

The V and J genes are TRBV10-3 and TRBJ2-5; tentatively, D is TRBD1 (6 bases). This CDR3 region has 18 residues. Germline V lookup: CDR1 ENHRY, CDR2 SYGVKD. Between the trimmed V and J ends, which lost 5 bases and 2 bases, there was a span of 24 bases. CDR3 loop: CAISSFLAGANEQETQYF. The CDR3 region has the DNA TGTGCCATCAGTTCATTTTTGGCAGGGGCTAACGAACAAGAGACCCAGTACTTC.